The TCR beta chain described here comes from a study of radiation and T cells in renal cell carcinoma. Unmatched junction bases numbered 15, after V lost 5 bases and J lost 7 bases. Germline-derived CDR1 and CDR2 are SGHTA and FQGNSA. The CDR3 consists of 16 residues. Study-wide findings and caveats: Top tumor clonotypes rose in blood 2 weeks post-radiation, then contracted.

A note on this clone: Antigen unknown.

The protocol was immunoSEQ multiplex PCR, while the TCRdb copy is restricted to in-frame clones and leaves out a portion. The sample has some 120,000 clones; more than 80% are singletons. Time point in this sample: blood 2 weeks post-SBRT. As for treatment: 15 Gy SBRT to primary tumor, nephrectomy 4 weeks later. The J gene is TRBJ2-5, the V gene TRBV7-2; 8 nucleotides match TRBD2. The source is a woman aged 60 to 75 with renal cell carcinoma. Source: blood, taken from a patient whose treatment included radiotherapy and nephrectomy. CDR3 nucleotides: TGTGCCAGCAGCACAGGACCGATAGCGGGGAAGGGGACCCAGTACTTC. This gives the protein CASSTGPIAGKGTQYF.